This T cell receptor (beta chain) was sequenced in a study of blood T cell repertoires in COVID-19. The overall study: Samples came from the United States, Italy and Spain, spanning acute and convalescent COVID-19.

Deletions cut 3 bases from V and 7 bases from J, with 17 bases between. The CDR3 has 15 residues. Germline assignment: CDR1 SGDLS and CDR2 YYNGEE. This clone was counted a single time. Assay used: immunoSEQ multiplex PCR; TCRdb lists only in-frame clones, some missing. The repertoire holds about 60,000 clones, with about 72% as singletons. The sequenced sample was peripheral blood. J is TRBJ2-1 and V is TRBV9; tentative D call: TRBD2 (5 bases). The source is a man at least 80 years old with acute or convalescent COVID-19. As DNA, the CDR3 is TGTGCCAGCAGCGCCGGTCTCGGGGAAGGGAATGAGCAGTTCTTC. As protein: CASSAGLGEGNEQFF. Full variable domain (rest looked up from reference TRBV9 and TRBJ2-1): DSGVTQTPKHLITATGQRVTLRCSPRSGDLSVYWYQQSLDQGLQFLIQYYNGEERAKGNILERFSAQQFPDLHSELNLSSLELGDSALYFCASSAGLGEGNEQFFGPGTRLTVL.